This TCR beta chain was recovered during a study of blood T cell repertoires in COVID-19. Overall study: The samples span acute and convalescent COVID-19 from the United States, Italy and Spain. In each case, the material was cDNA or gDNA derived from T cells, B-cell-depleted T cells, or PBMCs.

With regard to this clone: The sample holds other DNA sequences that translate to the same CDR3.

The CDR3 extends over 13 amino acids. V was shortened by 0 bases and J by 3 bases, with 5 bases between the two germline ends. Germline CDR1 is SGHRS and CDR2 is YFSETQ. Methods used by the authors: Estimates of nucleated cell counts were drawn from the amplification of reference gene primers. The protocol was immunoSEQ multiplex PCR, while the TCRdb copy is restricted to in-frame clones and leaves out a portion. V, J and clone size are those of that table, while D and trimming were read from the DNA. The sample includes under 450,000 clones, approximately 93% seen only once; the top ten take around 0.86%.

The specimen was PBMCs or T cells enriched from blood (not recorded which). The J gene is TRBJ2-3, the V gene TRBV5-1; tentatively, D is TRBD1 (5 bases). This sequence originates from a woman in her thirties or forties who had been exposed to COVID-19. This CDR3 reads CASSLGQTDTQYF. The CDR3 DNA follows: TGCGCCAGCAGCTTGGGACAGACAGATACGCAGTATTTT.